This is a list of T cell receptor beta chains from one sample in a study of CD4+ T cells in melanoma. Assay used: immunoSEQ multiplex PCR; TCRdb lists only in-frame clones, some missing. The sample gives tens of thousands of clones, nearly 70% of which show up once; 4.8% is in the top ten. The sequenced sample consisted of tumor tissue. The receptors stem from a human donor with melanoma. CDR3s include the opening cysteine and the closing phenylalanine or tryptophan. D genes are given only for firm matches. Only part of the rows carry a size: once, few, many, or a class if the clone is expanded.

d_call	clone_size	v_call	j_call	cdr3_aa	cdr3_nt
.	.	TRBV27	TRBJ1-2	CASRTDEGYTF	TGTGCCAGCAGAACGGACGAGGGCTACACCTTC
TRBD1	.	TRBV2	TRBJ2-7	CASSTTGPSEQYF	TGTGCCAGCAGTACGACAGGGCCCTCCGAGCAGTACTTC
.	.	TRBV30	TRBJ1-1	CAWSPSWDTEAFF	TGTGCCTGGAGTCCAAGTTGGGACACTGAAGCTTTCTTT
.	few	TRBV19	TRBJ1-2	CASSPNTNYGYTF	TGTGCCAGTAGTCCGAACACTAACTATGGCTACACCTTC
TRBD1	.	TRBV4-3	TRBJ1-6	CASSQEGDRNSPLHF	TGCGCCAGCAGCCAAGAAGGGGACAGGAATTCACCCCTCCACTTT
.	.	TRBV7-8	TRBJ1-4	CASSPGGEEKLFF	TGTGCCAGCAGCCCTGGGGGGGAGGAAAAACTGTTTTTT
.	.	TRBV6-1	TRBJ2-7	CASSESFGGSYEQYF	TGTGCCAGCAGTGAAAGTTTTGGGGGGTCCTACGAGCAGTACTTC
.	many	TRBV7-2	TRBJ1-2	CASSQTANYGYTF	TGTGCCAGCAGTCAAACAGCTAACTATGGCTACACCTTC
TRBD2	.	TRBV19	TRBJ2-5	CASSIGLSGGFQETQYF	TGTGCCAGTAGTATAGGGTTGAGCGGGGGGTTCCAAGAGACCCAGTACTTC
.	few	TRBV7-9	TRBJ1-5	CASSPQGSNQPQHF	TGTGCCAGCAGCCCTCAGGGTAGCAATCAGCCCCAGCATTTT
TRBD1	.	TRBV5-6	TRBJ1-2	CASSLGQVYGYTF	TGTGCCAGCAGCCTGGGACAGGTATATGGCTACACCTTC
TRBD2	many	TRBV2	TRBJ2-1	CASRGTSGGEHEQFF	TGTGCCAGCAGGGGGACTAGCGGGGGGGAGCATGAGCAGTTCTTC
.	.	TRBV5-1	TRBJ2-1	CASSLEPRGLNEQFF	TGCGCCAGCAGCTTGGAACCAAGAGGACTCAATGAGCAGTTCTTC
.	few	TRBV7-2	TRBJ1-2	CASSPGEYGYTF	TGTGCCAGCAGCCCCGGGGAGTATGGCTACACCTTC
TRBD1	.	TRBV10-3	TRBJ2-7	CAITQGNEQYF	TGTGCCATCACACAGGGGAACGAGCAGTACTTC
TRBD1	.	TRBV9	TRBJ2-6	CASSFAGTGGGSGANVLTF	TGTGCCAGCTCCTTCGCCGGGACAGGGGGCGGGTCTGGGGCCAACGTCCTGACTTTC
TRBD2	.	TRBV13	TRBJ2-3	CASSPRLAGSSTDTQYF	TGTGCCAGCAGCCCGAGACTAGCGGGGAGCAGCACAGATACGCAGTATTTT
.	.	TRBV11-1	TRBJ2-1	CASSLITGLNEQFF	TGTGCCAGCAGCTTAATTACAGGGTTGAATGAGCAGTTCTTC
TRBD1	many	TRBV2	TRBJ2-2	CASRDSTGGPGELFF	TGTGCCAGCAGGGACTCAACAGGGGGCCCCGGGGAGCTGTTTTTT
TRBD1	few	TRBV6-5	TRBJ1-1	CASSYSGQGRSEAFF	TGTGCCAGCAGTTACTCCGGACAGGGTCGGTCTGAAGCTTTCTTT
.	.	TRBV5-1	TRBJ2-3	CASSLNTDTQYF	TGCGCCAGCAGCTTGAACACAGATACGCAGTATTTT
.	.	TRBV5-1	TRBJ1-2	CASSGETNTF	TGCGCCAGCAGCGGGGAAACAAACACCTTC
.	.	TRBV11-1	TRBJ2-2	CASSPGGGGELFF	TGTGCCAGCAGCCCCGGGGGCGGCGGGGAGCTGTTTTTT
TRBD1	few	TRBV5-1	TRBJ2-7	CASSAGTGSYEQYF	TGCGCCAGCAGCGCCGGGACAGGATCCTACGAGCAGTACTTC
.	.	TRBV28	TRBJ2-1	CASSLVNEQFF	TGTGCCAGCAGTTTAGTGAATGAGCAGTTCTTC
TRBD1	many	TRBV30	TRBJ2-7	CAWIPGQGSYEQYF	TGTGCCTGGATCCCGGGACAGGGTTCCTACGAGCAGTACTTC